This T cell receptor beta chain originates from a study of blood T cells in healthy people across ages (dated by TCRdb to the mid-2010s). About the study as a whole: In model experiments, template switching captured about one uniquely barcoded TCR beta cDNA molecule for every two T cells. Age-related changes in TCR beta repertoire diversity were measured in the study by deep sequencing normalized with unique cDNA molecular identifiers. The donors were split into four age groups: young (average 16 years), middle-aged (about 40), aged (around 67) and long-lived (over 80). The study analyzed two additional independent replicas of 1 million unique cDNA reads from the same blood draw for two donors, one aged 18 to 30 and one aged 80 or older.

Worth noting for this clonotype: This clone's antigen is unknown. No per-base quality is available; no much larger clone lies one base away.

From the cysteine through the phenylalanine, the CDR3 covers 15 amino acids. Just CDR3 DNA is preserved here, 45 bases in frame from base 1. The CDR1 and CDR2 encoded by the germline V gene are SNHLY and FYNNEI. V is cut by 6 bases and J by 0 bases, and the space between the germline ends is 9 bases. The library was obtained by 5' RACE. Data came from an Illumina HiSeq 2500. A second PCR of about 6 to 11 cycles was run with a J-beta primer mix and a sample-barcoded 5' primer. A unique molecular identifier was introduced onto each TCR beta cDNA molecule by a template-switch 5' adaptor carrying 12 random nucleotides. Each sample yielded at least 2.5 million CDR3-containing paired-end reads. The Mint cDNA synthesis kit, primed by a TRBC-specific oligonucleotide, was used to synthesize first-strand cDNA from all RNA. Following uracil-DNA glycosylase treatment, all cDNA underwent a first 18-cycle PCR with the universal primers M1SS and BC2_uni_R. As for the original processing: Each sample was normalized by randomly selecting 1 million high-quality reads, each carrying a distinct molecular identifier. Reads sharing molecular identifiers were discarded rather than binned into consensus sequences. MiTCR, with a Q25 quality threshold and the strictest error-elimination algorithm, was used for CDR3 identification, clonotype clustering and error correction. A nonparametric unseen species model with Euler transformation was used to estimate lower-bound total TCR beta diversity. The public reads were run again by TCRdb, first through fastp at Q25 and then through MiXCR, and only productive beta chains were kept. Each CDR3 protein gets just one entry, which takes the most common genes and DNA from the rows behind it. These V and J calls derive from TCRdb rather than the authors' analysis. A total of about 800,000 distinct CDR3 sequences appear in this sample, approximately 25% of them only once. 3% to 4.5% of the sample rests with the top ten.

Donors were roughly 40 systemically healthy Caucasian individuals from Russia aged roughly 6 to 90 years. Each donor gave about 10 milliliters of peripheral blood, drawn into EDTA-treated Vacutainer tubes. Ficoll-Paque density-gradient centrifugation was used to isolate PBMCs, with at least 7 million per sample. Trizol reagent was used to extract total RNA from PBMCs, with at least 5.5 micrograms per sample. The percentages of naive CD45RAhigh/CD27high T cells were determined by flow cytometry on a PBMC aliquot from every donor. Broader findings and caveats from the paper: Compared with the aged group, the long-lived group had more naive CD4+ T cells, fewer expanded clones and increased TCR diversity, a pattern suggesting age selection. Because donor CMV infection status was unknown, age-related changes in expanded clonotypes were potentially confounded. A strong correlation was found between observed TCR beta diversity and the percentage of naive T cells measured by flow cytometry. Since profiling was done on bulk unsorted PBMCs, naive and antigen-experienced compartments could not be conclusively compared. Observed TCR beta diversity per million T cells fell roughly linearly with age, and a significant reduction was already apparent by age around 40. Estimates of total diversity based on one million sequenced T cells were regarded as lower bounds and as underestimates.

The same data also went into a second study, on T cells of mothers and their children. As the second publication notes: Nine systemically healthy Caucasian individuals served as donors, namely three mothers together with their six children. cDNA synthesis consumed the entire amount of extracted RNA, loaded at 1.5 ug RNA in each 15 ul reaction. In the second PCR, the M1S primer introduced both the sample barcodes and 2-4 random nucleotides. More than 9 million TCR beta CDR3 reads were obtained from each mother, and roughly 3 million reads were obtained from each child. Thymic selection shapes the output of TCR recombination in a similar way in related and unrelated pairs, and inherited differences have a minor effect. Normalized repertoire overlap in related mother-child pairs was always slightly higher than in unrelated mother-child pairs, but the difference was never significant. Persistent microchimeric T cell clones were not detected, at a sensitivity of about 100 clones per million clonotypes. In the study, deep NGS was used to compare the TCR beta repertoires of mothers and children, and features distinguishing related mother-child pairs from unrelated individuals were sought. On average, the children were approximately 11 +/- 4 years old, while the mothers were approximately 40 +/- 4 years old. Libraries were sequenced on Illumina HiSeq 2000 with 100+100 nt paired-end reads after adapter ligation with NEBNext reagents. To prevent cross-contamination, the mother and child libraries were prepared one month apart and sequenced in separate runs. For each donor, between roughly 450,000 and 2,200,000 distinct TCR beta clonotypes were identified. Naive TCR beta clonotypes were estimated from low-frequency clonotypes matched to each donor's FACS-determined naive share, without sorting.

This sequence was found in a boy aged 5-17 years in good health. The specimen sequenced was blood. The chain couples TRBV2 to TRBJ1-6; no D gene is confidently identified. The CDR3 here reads CASRVISSYNSPLHF. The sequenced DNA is TGTGCCAGCAGGGTGATAAGCTCCTATAATTCACCCCTCCACTTT.